This TCR beta chain was captured by sequencing in a study of T cell repertoires in cytomegalovirus infection. Study in general: Public TCR beta signatures were indicative of both CMV infection and a matching HLA type. Findings and caveats of the study: Dominant in the ex vivo response were TCR beta clonotypes restricted by HLA-C and specific for CMV. Adding up the frequency of public TCR beta families identified people who carried CMV plus the relevant HLA.

Trimming pared 1 base from V and 1 base from J, leaving 14 bases between. Germline loops: CDR1 SGHVS, CDR2 FQNEAQ. This CDR3 comprises 16 residues. About this clonotype: Its antigen is as yet unknown.

In TCRdb, the reads were re-called with MiXCR into one record per CDR3 protein. The data show about 740,000 distinct CDR3 sequences, about a third seen once. Sequencing input: PBMCs. This TCR was sampled from a human donor in good health (CMV status not recorded). Some clones in this sample may be carry-over from other donors' samples. The rearrangement uses TRBV7-8 and TRBJ2-7; D tentatively fits TRBD1 or TRBD2 (6 bases each). The chain's CDR3 is CASSLVGGYSSYEQYF. CDR3 sequence (DNA): TGTGCCAGCAGCTTAGTAGGGGGGTATAGTTCCTACGAGCAGTACTTC.